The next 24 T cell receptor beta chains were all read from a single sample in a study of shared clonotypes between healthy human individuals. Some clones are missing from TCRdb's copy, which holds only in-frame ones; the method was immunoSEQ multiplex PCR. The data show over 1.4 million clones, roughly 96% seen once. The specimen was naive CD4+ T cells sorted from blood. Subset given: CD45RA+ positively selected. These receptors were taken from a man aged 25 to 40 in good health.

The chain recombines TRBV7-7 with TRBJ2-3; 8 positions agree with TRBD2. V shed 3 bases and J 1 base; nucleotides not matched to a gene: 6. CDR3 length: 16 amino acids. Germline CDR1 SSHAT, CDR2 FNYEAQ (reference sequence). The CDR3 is CASSLTPGLGTDTQYF. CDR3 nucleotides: TGTGCCAGCAGCTTGACCCCGGGACTAGGCACAGATACGCAGTATTTT.

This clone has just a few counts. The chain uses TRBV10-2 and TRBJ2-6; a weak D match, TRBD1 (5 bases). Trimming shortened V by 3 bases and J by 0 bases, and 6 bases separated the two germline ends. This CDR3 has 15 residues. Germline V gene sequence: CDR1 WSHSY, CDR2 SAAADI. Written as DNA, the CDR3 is TGCGCCAGCAGTGATACAGGCTCTGGGGCCAACGTCCTGACTTTC. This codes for CASSDTGSGANVLTF.

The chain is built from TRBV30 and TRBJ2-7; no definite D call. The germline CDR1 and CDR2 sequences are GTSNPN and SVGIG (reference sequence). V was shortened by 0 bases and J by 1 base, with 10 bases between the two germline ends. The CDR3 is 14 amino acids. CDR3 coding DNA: TGTGCCTGGAGTGTCCTCAGCGAATCCTACGAGCAGTACTTC. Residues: CAWSVLSESYEQYF. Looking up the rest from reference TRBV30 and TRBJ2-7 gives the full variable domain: SQTIHQWPATLVQPVGSPLSLECTVEGTSNPNLYWYRQAAGRGLQLLFYSVGIGQISSEVPQNLSASRPQDRQFILSSKKLLLSDSGFYLCAWSVLSESYEQYFGPGTRLTVT.

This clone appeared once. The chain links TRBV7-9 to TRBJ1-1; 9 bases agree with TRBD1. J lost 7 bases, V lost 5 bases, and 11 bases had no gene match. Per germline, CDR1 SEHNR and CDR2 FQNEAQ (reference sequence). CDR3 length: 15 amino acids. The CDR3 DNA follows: TGTGCCAGCAGCGGGGAACAGGGGGCTCGAAGTGAAGCTTTCTTT. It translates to CASSGEQGARSEAFF.

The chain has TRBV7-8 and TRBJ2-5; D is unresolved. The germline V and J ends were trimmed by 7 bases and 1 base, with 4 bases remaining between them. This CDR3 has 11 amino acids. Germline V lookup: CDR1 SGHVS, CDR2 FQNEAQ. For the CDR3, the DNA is TGTGCCAGCAACACCCAAGAGACCCAGTACTTC. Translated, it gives CASNTQETQYF.

The CDR3 nucleotides read TGTGCCAGCAGTGAAGGGGACAGGGTTTATGGCTACACCTTC. Translation: CASSEGDRVYGYTF. The rearrangement joins TRBV6-1 to TRBJ1-2; TRBD1 agrees at 9 bases. Germline CDR1 and CDR2: MNHNS and SASEGT. V shed 1 base, J shed 5 bases, and the junction held 2 bases outside the gene matches. The CDR3 spans 14 residues.

The CDR3 here is CASSIGHDRTHEQYF. The DNA for the CDR3 is TGTGCCAGTAGTATAGGCCACGACAGGACCCACGAGCAGTACTTC. The chain uses TRBV19 and TRBJ2-7; D might be TRBD1 (6 bases). V was clipped by 1 base and J by 5 bases, with 15 bases between them. CDR1 and CDR2 from the germline V gene are LNHDA and SQIVND (reference sequence). The CDR3 has 15 residues.

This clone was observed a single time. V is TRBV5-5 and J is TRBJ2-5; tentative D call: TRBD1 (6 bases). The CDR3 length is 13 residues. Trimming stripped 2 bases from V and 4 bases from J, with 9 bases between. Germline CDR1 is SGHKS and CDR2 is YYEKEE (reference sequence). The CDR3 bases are TGTGCCAGCAGCTTCCAGGGGCGAGAGACCCAGTACTTC. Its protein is CASSFQGRETQYF. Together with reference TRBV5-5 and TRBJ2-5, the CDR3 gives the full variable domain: DAGVTQSPTHLIKTRGQQVTLRCSPISGHKSVSWYQQVLGQGPQFIFQYYEKEERGRGNFPDRFSARQFPNYSSELNVNALLLGDSALYLCASSFQGRETQYFGPGTRLLVL.

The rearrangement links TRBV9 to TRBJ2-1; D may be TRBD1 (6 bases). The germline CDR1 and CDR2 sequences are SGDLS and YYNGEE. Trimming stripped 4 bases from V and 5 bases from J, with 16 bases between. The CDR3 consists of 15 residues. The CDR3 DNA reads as TGTGCCAGCAGCATTGGACAGCTCCGCGACAATGAGCAGTTCTTC. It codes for CASSIGQLRDNEQFF. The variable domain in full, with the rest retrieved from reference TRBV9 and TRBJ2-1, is DSGVTQTPKHLITATGQRVTLRCSPRSGDLSVYWYQQSLDQGLQFLIQYYNGEERAKGNILERFSAQQFPDLHSELNLSSLELGDSALYFCASSIGQLRDNEQFFGPGTRLTVL.

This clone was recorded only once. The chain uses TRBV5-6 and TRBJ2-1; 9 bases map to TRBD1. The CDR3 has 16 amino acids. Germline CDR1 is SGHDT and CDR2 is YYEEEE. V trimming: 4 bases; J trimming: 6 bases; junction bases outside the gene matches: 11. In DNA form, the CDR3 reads TGTGCCAGCAGCCTCACCGGGACAGGGTTTCTCAATGAGCAGTTCTTC. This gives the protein CASSLTGTGFLNEQFF.

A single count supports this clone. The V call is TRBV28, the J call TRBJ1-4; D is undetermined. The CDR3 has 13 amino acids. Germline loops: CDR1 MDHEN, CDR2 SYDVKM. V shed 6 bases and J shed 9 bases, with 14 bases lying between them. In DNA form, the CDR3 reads TGTGCCAGCAGCGAAATTAGGGCCCAAAAACTGTTTTTT. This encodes CASSEIRAQKLFF.

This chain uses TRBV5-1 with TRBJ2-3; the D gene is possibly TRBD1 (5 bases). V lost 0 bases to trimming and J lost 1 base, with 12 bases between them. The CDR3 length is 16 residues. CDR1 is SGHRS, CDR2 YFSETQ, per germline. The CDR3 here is CASSLGGGAGTDTQYF. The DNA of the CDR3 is TGCGCCAGCAGCTTGGGTGGTGGGGCAGGCACAGATACGCAGTATTTT.

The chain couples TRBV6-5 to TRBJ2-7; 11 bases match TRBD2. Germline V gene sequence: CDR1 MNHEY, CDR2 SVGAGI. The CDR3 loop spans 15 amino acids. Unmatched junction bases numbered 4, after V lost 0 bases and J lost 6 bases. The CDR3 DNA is TGTGCCAGCAGTTACTCGAGACTAGCGGGAATCGAGCAGTACTTC. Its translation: CASSYSRLAGIEQYF.

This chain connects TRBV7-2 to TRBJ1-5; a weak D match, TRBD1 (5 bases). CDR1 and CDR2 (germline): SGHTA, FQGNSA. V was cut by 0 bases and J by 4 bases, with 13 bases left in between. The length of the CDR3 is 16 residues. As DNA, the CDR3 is TGTGCCAGCAGCTTAGCGAGTGGGGCGGGTAATCAGCCCCAGCATTTT. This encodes CASSLASGAGNQPQHF.

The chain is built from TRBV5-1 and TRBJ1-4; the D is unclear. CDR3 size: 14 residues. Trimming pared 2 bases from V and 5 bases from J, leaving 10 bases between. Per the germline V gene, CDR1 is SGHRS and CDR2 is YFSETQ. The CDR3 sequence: CASSFRPGNEKLFF. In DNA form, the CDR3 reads TGCGCCAGCAGCTTTAGGCCCGGCAATGAAAAACTGTTTTTT.

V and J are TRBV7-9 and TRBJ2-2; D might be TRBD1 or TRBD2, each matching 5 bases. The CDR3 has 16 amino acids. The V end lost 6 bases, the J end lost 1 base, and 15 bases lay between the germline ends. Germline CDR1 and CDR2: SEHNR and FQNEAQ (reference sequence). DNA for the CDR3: TGTGCCAGCAGGGCGAGGGGTACCGGGAACACCGGGGAGCTGTTTTTT. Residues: CASRARGTGNTGELFF.

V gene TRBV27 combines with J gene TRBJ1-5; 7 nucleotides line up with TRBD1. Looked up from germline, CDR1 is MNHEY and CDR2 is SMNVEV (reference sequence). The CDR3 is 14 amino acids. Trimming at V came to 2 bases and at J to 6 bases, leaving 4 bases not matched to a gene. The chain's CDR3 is CASSLQGGSQPQHF. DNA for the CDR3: TGTGCCAGCAGTTTACAGGGGGGGTCTCAGCCCCAGCATTTT.

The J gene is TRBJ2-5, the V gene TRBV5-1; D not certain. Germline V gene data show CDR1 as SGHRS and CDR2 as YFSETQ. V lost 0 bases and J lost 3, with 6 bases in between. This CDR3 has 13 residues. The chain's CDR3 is CASSLAQEETQYF. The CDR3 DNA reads TGCGCCAGCAGCTTGGCCCAGGAAGAGACCCAGTACTTC.

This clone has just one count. CDR3 coding DNA: TGTGCCAGCAGTTTAGGGCCAGGGACATTAAACTATGGCTACACCTTC. Its translation: CASSLGPGTLNYGYTF. The gene calls are TRBV28 and TRBJ1-2, with D possibly matching TRBD1 (6 bases). The CDR3 length is 16 residues. V dropped 2 bases and J dropped 2 bases, with 15 bases sitting between them. Germline CDR1 and CDR2: MDHEN and SYDVKM.

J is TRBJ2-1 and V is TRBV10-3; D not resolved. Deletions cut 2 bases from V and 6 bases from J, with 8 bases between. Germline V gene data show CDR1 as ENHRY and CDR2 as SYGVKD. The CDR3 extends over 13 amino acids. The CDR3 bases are TGTGCCATCAGTGAGGGGGTCGGCAATGAGCAGTTCTTC. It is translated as CAISEGVGNEQFF.

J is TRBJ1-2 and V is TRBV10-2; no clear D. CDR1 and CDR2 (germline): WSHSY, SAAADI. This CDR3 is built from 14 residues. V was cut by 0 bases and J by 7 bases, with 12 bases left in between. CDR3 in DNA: TGCGCCAGCAGTGAGTCGAGGGTCCGTCCTGGCTACACCTTC. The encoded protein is CASSESRVRPGYTF.

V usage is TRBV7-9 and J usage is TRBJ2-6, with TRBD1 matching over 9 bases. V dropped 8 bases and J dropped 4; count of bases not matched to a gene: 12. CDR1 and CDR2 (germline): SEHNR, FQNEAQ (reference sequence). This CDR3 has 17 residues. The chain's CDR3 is CASLQQGASLGANVLTF. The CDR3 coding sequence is TGTGCCAGCTTGCAACAGGGGGCCAGTCTCGGGGCCAACGTCCTGACTTTC.

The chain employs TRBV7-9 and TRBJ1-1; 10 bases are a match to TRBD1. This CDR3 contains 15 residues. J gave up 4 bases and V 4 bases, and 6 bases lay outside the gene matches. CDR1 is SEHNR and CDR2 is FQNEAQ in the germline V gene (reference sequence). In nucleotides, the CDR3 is TGTGCCAGCAGCTATGGGACAGGGGAAGGCACTGAAGCTTTCTTT. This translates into CASSYGTGEGTEAFF.

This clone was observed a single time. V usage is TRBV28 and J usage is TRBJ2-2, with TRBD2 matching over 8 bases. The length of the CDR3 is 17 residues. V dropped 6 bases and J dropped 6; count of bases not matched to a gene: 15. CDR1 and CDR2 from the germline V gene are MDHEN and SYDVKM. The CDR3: CASSPRPWSGGPGELFF. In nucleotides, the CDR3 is TGTGCCAGCAGCCCCAGGCCGTGGTCGGGAGGGCCCGGGGAGCTGTTTTTT.